The rows below give T cell receptor beta chains drawn from one sample of a study of T-cell reconstitution after alpha-beta-depleted transplantation in children. TCRdb re-called the PCR reads through MiXCR, storing one row per CDR3 protein. The table has about 230,000 distinct CDR3 sequences, 9.7% seen once. Sequencing was performed on PBMCs from the stem cell graft donor, taken from the stem cell graft. All receptors derive from a human donor who donated a stem cell graft to a child with SCID. The CDR3 runs from the conserved cysteine through the conserved F or W. D genes are given only for firm matches. Clone size is shown for a subset of rows, as once, few, many or a class of expanded clone.

d_call: -
clone_size: many
v_call: TRBV7-9
j_call: TRBJ2-7
cdr3_aa: CASSFSGFYEQYF
cdr3_nt: TGTGCCAGCAGCTTTTCAGGGTTTTACGAGCAGTACTTC

d_call: TRBD1
clone_size: many
v_call: TRBV5-1
j_call: TRBJ1-5
cdr3_aa: CASSQNPGTENQPQHF
cdr3_nt: TGCGCCAGCAGCCAGAATCCCGGGACAGAAAATCAGCCCCAGCATTTT

d_call: TRBD1
clone_size: few
v_call: TRBV7-2
j_call: TRBJ2-1
cdr3_aa: CASSADRGKYNEQFF
cdr3_nt: TGTGCCAGCAGCGCCGACAGGGGGAAGTACAATGAGCAGTTCTTC

d_call: -
clone_size: many
v_call: TRBV19
j_call: TRBJ1-4
cdr3_aa: CASSTTAGNDEKLFF
cdr3_nt: TGTGCCAGTAGTACTACTGCAGGGAACGATGAAAAACTGTTTTTT

d_call: -
clone_size: many
v_call: TRBV28
j_call: TRBJ1-2
cdr3_aa: CASSRRGRYGYTF
cdr3_nt: TGTGCCAGCAGCCGCCGAGGGAGGTATGGCTACACCTTC

d_call: -
clone_size: many
v_call: TRBV5-1
j_call: TRBJ2-3
cdr3_aa: CASSLSRTGDTDTQYF
cdr3_nt: TGCGCCAGCAGCCTGAGTAGAACTGGGGACACAGATACGCAGTATTTT

d_call: -
clone_size: many
v_call: TRBV20-1
j_call: TRBJ1-2
cdr3_aa: CSAPPPPGETSYGYTF
cdr3_nt: TGCAGTGCCCCCCCTCCCCCAGGGGAAACCAGCTATGGCTACACCTTC

d_call: -
clone_size: many
v_call: TRBV5-5
j_call: TRBJ2-1
cdr3_aa: CASTLGWAGFNEQFF
cdr3_nt: TGTGCCAGCACCCTGGGGTGGGCAGGGTTCAATGAGCAGTTCTTC

d_call: -
clone_size: many
v_call: TRBV4-1
j_call: TRBJ1-6
cdr3_aa: CASSQVSPGNSPLHF
cdr3_nt: TGCGCCAGCAGCCAAGTTAGCCCGGGAAATTCACCCCTCCACTTT

d_call: -
clone_size: few
v_call: TRBV21-1
j_call: TRBJ1-1
cdr3_aa: CASSKVGLDRANTEAFF
cdr3_nt: TGTGCCAGCAGCAAAGTGGGATTGGACAGAGCGAACACTGAAGCTTTCTTT

d_call: TRBD1
clone_size: many
v_call: TRBV12-3/TRBV12-4
j_call: TRBJ1-1
cdr3_aa: CASSFQGAGTEAFF
cdr3_nt: TGTGCCAGCAGTTTCCAGGGGGCGGGCACTGAAGCTTTCTTT

d_call: -
clone_size: few
v_call: TRBV6-5
j_call: TRBJ1-1
cdr3_aa: CASSYFGVPNTEAFF
cdr3_nt: TGTGCCAGCAGTTACTTTGGGGTCCCGAACACTGAAGCTTTCTTT

d_call: -
clone_size: many
v_call: TRBV15
j_call: TRBJ2-3
cdr3_aa: CATSRPISTDTQYF
cdr3_nt: TGTGCCACCAGCAGACCTATTAGCACAGATACGCAGTATTTT

d_call: -
clone_size: -
v_call: TRBV25-1
j_call: TRBJ2-3
cdr3_aa: CASSAPAGRDTDTQYF
cdr3_nt: TGTGCCAGCAGTGCCCCCGCGGGACGAGACACAGATACGCAGTATTTT

d_call: -
clone_size: many
v_call: TRBV20-1
j_call: TRBJ1-1
cdr3_aa: CSARGMGGRTEAFF
cdr3_nt: TGCAGTGCTAGAGGAATGGGGGGCAGAACTGAAGCTTTCTTT

d_call: TRBD1
clone_size: many
v_call: TRBV10-3
j_call: TRBJ2-7
cdr3_aa: CAISQQGPEQYF
cdr3_nt: TGTGCCATCAGCCAACAGGGGCCCGAGCAGTACTTC

d_call: -
clone_size: many
v_call: TRBV7-2
j_call: TRBJ2-5
cdr3_aa: CASSLGPAYQETQYF
cdr3_nt: TGTGCCAGCAGCTTGGGCCCTGCGTACCAAGAGACCCAGTACTTC

d_call: -
clone_size: -
v_call: TRBV7-3
j_call: TRBJ1-1
cdr3_aa: CASSGVANTEAFF
cdr3_nt: TGTGCCAGCAGCGGCGTAGCGAACACTGAAGCTTTCTTT

d_call: TRBD1
clone_size: many
v_call: TRBV4-2
j_call: TRBJ2-7
cdr3_aa: CASSEGQGLSYEQYF
cdr3_nt: TGTGCCAGCAGCGAGGGACAGGGGCTCTCCTACGAGCAGTACTTC

d_call: TRBD1
clone_size: many
v_call: TRBV12-3/TRBV12-4
j_call: TRBJ2-2
cdr3_aa: CASSLKTGGSNTGELFF
cdr3_nt: TGTGCCAGCAGTTTGAAGACAGGGGGTTCGAACACCGGGGAGCTGTTTTTT

d_call: -
clone_size: many
v_call: TRBV6-2/TRBV6-3
j_call: TRBJ2-2
cdr3_aa: CASSYLRGTGELFF
cdr3_nt: TGTGCCAGCAGTTATTTGAGGGGAACCGGGGAGCTGTTTTTT

d_call: -
clone_size: many
v_call: TRBV20-1
j_call: TRBJ1-2
cdr3_aa: CSAPPPGNYGYTF
cdr3_nt: TGCAGTGCTCCTCCCCCAGGCAACTATGGCTACACCTTC

d_call: TRBD2
clone_size: few
v_call: TRBV20-1
j_call: TRBJ2-5
cdr3_aa: CSALLAGAQETQYF
cdr3_nt: TGCAGTGCCTTACTAGCGGGGGCCCAAGAGACCCAGTACTTC

d_call: -
clone_size: many
v_call: TRBV29-1
j_call: TRBJ2-2
cdr3_aa: CSVKVAGTNTGELFF
cdr3_nt: TGCAGCGTTAAGGTCGCGGGGACCAACACCGGGGAGCTGTTTTTT

d_call: TRBD1
clone_size: many
v_call: TRBV7-8
j_call: TRBJ1-1
cdr3_aa: CASSLAGGGGGTEAFF
cdr3_nt: TGTGCCAGCAGCTTAGCGGGGGGAGGGGGCGGCACGGAAGCTTTCTTT

d_call: TRBD1
clone_size: many
v_call: TRBV6-1
j_call: TRBJ2-7
cdr3_aa: CASSERQGSPYEQYF
cdr3_nt: TGTGCCAGCAGTGAACGACAGGGCAGTCCCTACGAGCAGTACTTC

d_call: -
clone_size: once
v_call: TRBV7-9
j_call: TRBJ2-7
cdr3_aa: CASSLAGAEQYF
cdr3_nt: TGTGCCAGCAGCTTAGCGGGGGCCGAGCAGTACTTC

d_call: -
clone_size: -
v_call: TRBV5-1
j_call: TRBJ2-5
cdr3_aa: CASSLRGQVQETQYF
cdr3_nt: TGCGCCAGCAGCTTGCGGGGCCAGGTCCAAGAGACCCAGTACTTC

d_call: TRBD1
clone_size: many
v_call: TRBV29-1
j_call: TRBJ2-7
cdr3_aa: CSARTGWRSYEQYF
cdr3_nt: TGCAGCGCCCGGACAGGGTGGAGGTCTTACGAGCAGTACTTC

d_call: -
clone_size: many
v_call: TRBV7-2
j_call: TRBJ1-2
cdr3_aa: CASSLVGAQFYGYTF
cdr3_nt: TGTGCCAGCAGCTTAGTAGGGGCCCAGTTCTATGGCTACACCTTC

d_call: -
clone_size: many
v_call: TRBV20-1
j_call: TRBJ1-1
cdr3_aa: CSARGLGGGTEAFF
cdr3_nt: TGCAGTGCTAGAGGCCTGGGTGGGGGGACTGAAGCTTTCTTT

d_call: -
clone_size: many
v_call: TRBV5-1
j_call: TRBJ2-2
cdr3_aa: CASSSGNSAAGELFF
cdr3_nt: TGCGCCAGCAGTTCCGGGAACTCTGCGGCCGGGGAGCTGTTTTTT

d_call: -
clone_size: many
v_call: TRBV5-1
j_call: TRBJ1-1
cdr3_aa: CASSLERGNTEAFF
cdr3_nt: TGCGCCAGCAGCTTGGAGCGGGGGAACACTGAAGCTTTCTTT

d_call: TRBD1
clone_size: few
v_call: TRBV4-1
j_call: TRBJ2-2
cdr3_aa: CASSPPPDRGGGGELFF
cdr3_nt: TGCGCCAGCAGCCCCCCTCCCGACAGGGGCGGTGGCGGGGAGCTGTTTTTT

d_call: -
clone_size: many
v_call: TRBV6-2/TRBV6-3
j_call: TRBJ2-7
cdr3_aa: CASSYWPNTYEQYF
cdr3_nt: TGTGCCAGCAGTTACTGGCCTAATACCTACGAGCAGTACTTC